Listed below are T cell receptor beta chains from one sample, sequenced in a study of technical replicates of blood from a few donors. Clones were sequenced by immunoSEQ multiplex PCR, and TCRdb holds only the in-frame ones, with some missing. The table shows about 64,000 clones, with approximately 86% occurring only once. Sequencing was carried out using PBMCs. These receptors came from a human donor in good health. Some clones in this sample may be carry-over from other donors' samples. CDR3s include the opening cysteine and the closing phenylalanine or tryptophan. The D gene is left open where the match is weak. Expanded clones are given a class, and other clones once, few, many or no size at all.

cdr3_length clone_size d_call j_call v_call cdr3_nt cdr3_aa
15 once NA TRBJ2-2 TRBV30 TGTGCCTGGAGTACCTTCGAGGGATCCACCGGGGAGCTGTTTTTT CAWSTFEGSTGELFF
19 NA NA TRBJ2-3 TRBV9 TGTGCCAGCAGCGTAAACCCGGGAGTATCTGGCGGGAGCACAGATACGCAGTATTTT CASSVNPGVSGGSTDTQYF
15 NA TRBD1 TRBJ2-7 TRBV27 TGTGCCAGCAGTTCCGCCGGGACAGAGTCCTACGAGCAGTACTTC CASSSAGTESYEQYF
16 NA TRBD2 TRBJ2-5 TRBV5-4 TGTGCCAGCAGCTTGGAATCCATCGGCGGGAGGGAGACCCAGTACTTC CASSLESIGGRETQYF
15 NA NA TRBJ2-7 TRBV5-4 TGTGCCAGCAGCTTGGCGGGGCGGGGTTCCTACGAGCAGTACTTC CASSLAGRGSYEQYF
14 NA TRBD1 TRBJ2-7 TRBV2 TGTGCCAGCACTGACAGGGGGCAGTCCTACGAGCAGTACTTC CASTDRGQSYEQYF
15 few TRBD2 TRBJ2-7 TRBV5-1 TGCGCCAGCAGCTCGGCCGGACTAGCGGGGTTGGAGCAGTACTTC CASSSAGLAGLEQYF
15 once NA TRBJ1-5 TRBV5-1 TGCGCCAGCAGCTTGGAGGGGGAGAGCAATCAGCCCCAGCATTTT CASSLEGESNQPQHF
22 NA NA TRBJ1-5 TRBV14 TGTGCCAGCAGCCAAGTTCCAATTCCTCGTACCGATAGAAGCCATATCAATCAGCCCCAGCATTTT CASSQVPIPRTDRSHINQPQHF
16 NA NA TRBJ2-2 TRBV11-2 TGTGCCAGCAGCTCCCCCAGTTCGGGAATATACGGGGAGCTGTTTTTT CASSSPSSGIYGELFF
16 NA NA TRBJ2-1 TRBV7-9 TGTGCCAGCAGCTCGCGACAGGTTGGCTCCTACAATGAGCAGTTCTTC CASSSRQVGSYNEQFF
13 NA NA TRBJ1-2 TRBV5-1 TGCGCCAGCAGCTTGTGGGGGGGCTATGGCTACACCTTC CASSLWGGYGYTF
16 NA TRBD1 TRBJ1-1 TRBV6-8 TGTGCCAGCAGTTACTGGGACAGGGGTCAGGACACTGAAGCTTTCTTT CASSYWDRGQDTEAFF
19 once NA TRBJ2-1 TRBV7-3 TGTGCCAGCAGCTGGGGCCCCGGGACACCAGTTGTTTCCTACAATGAGCAGTTCTTC CASSWGPGTPVVSYNEQFF
14 NA NA TRBJ2-7 TRBV7-8 TGTGCCAGCAGCTTACTCCAGGGCTCCTACGAGCAGTACTTC CASSLLQGSYEQYF
20 NA TRBD2 TRBJ2-1 TRBV7-3 TGTGCCAGCAGCTGTAAACTGACAAAGGGACTAGTCTGGTCCTACAATGAGCAGTTCTTC CASSCKLTKGLVWSYNEQFF
13 NA NA TRBJ2-2 TRBV7-2 TGTGCCAGCAGCTTAGAGCGATCCGGGGAGCTGTTTTTT CASSLERSGELFF
15 NA TRBD1 TRBJ2-2 TRBV2 TGTGCCAGCAGCGGGACAGGGCGGAACACCGGGGAGCTGTTTTTT CASSGTGRNTGELFF
12 NA NA TRBJ2-5 TRBV5-1 TGCGCCAGCAGCGAGACTGCGGAGACCCAGTACTTC CASSETAETQYF
17 NA NA TRBJ2-1 TRBV4-2 TGTGCCAGCAGCCAAGATCTCCGGGGAAGCTCCTACAATGAGCAGTTCTTC CASSQDLRGSSYNEQFF
15 once TRBD2 TRBJ2-7 TRBV9 TGTGCCAGCAGCGCCGGTGGGGGGGGGTTCTACGAGCAGTACTTC CASSAGGGGFYEQYF
13 NA NA TRBJ2-3 TRBV2 TGTGCCAGCAGTCTGACTTCTTGGGATACGCAGTATTTT CASSLTSWDTQYF
16 NA NA TRBJ1-2 TRBV19 TGTGCCAGTAGTAGGAGGGACCTACGAGCTAACTATGGCTACACCTTC CASSRRDLRANYGYTF
13 NA NA TRBJ1-4 TRBV6-5 TGTGCCAGCAGTTACTCGTCGGTCGAAAAACTGTTTTTT CASSYSSVEKLFF
15 NA TRBD1 TRBJ2-1 TRBV5-1 TGCGCCAGCAGGGAACAGGGGGGTTCCTACAATGAGCAGTTCTTC CASREQGGSYNEQFF
15 NA TRBD1 TRBJ2-3 TRBV4-1 TGCGCCAGCAGCCAAGAGGGACAGCGACCAGATACGCAGTATTTT CASSQEGQRPDTQYF
12 NA NA TRBJ2-1 TRBV7-9 TGTGCCAGCAGCTCTACTCGATCCGAGCAGTTCTTC CASSSTRSEQFF
16 NA TRBD2 TRBJ2-4 TRBV4-1 TGCGCCAGCAGGTCACTAGCGGGCGGGGCCAAAAACATTCAGTACTTC CASRSLAGGAKNIQYF
14 NA NA TRBJ1-1 TRBV15 TGTGCCACCAGCAGAACTTTCATGAACACTGAAGCTTTCTTT CATSRTFMNTEAFF
17 NA TRBD2 TRBJ2-7 TRBV19 TGTGCCAGTAGTCGCCGAGGGGGCGGGAGGGCCGGATACGAGCAGTACTTC CASSRRGGGRAGYEQYF
15 NA NA TRBJ1-1 TRBV4-3 TGCGCCAGCAGCAAGGGACATTCGGGGAACACTGAAGCTTTCTTT CASSKGHSGNTEAFF